This TCR beta chain was identified during a study of cytomegalovirus exposure and HLA in healthy donors. Study-level results: The study labeled roughly 160 TCR beta chains cytomegalovirus-associated. Both high specificity and high sensitivity reportedly marked the classifier's diagnosis of cytomegalovirus status. Subsequent analysis showed first-cohort TCR clusters tending to co-occur in approximately 120 validation repertoires.

The J segment lost 0 bases and the V segment lost 6 bases, leaving 14 bases of the junction unmatched. Germline-derived CDR1 and CDR2 are MNHEY and SMNVEV (reference sequence). This CDR3 is built from 20 residues. Turning to this clone: Its antigen is not known.

Method: immunoSEQ multiplex PCR; TCRdb's copy keeps in-frame clones and lacks some. The repertoire holds about 250,000 clones, roughly 90% seen once, with 12% in the top ten. The genes are TRBV27 and TRBJ2-3, with TRBD2 matching over 14 bases. The sequencing input was PBMCs. The TCR sequence derives from a man aged 18 to 29 in good health and CMV-seropositive. The chain's CDR3 is CASRRLGLAGVLVSTDTQYF. In DNA form, the CDR3 reads TGTGCCAGCAGGAGACTGGGACTAGCGGGAGTCTTGGTTAGCACAGATACGCAGTATTTT.